What follows describes a single T cell receptor beta chain. Every molecule of TCR cDNA had its own unique molecular identifier. Via MiXCR, TCRdb re-called the 5' RACE reads, giving one row per CDR3 protein. In the table there are about 47,000 distinct CDR3 sequences, about 10% of which are singletons. This sample is part of a study of spatial heterogeneity in lung cancer. Study in general: The study observed each unique TCR and UMI combination more than ten times on average in raw reads.

V shed 0 bases and J shed 5 bases, with 21 bases lying between them. There are 17 residues in the CDR3. CDR1 and CDR2 (germline): SGDLS, YYNGEE. Specified time point: sample taken at primary tumor resection. In each case, whole RNA from tumor, nontumor lung or frozen PBMC was sequenced unsorted. This TCR came from a female donor with early-stage non-small cell lung cancer. The genes are TRBV9 and TRBJ2-7, with D perhaps matching TRBD2 (6 bases). The specimen was PBMCs, collected at surgery. CDR3 bases: TGTGCCAGCAGCGTAGGCGGGACTCCCACCGGTGTCCACGAGCAGTACTTC. Protein product: CASSVGGTPTGVHEQYF.